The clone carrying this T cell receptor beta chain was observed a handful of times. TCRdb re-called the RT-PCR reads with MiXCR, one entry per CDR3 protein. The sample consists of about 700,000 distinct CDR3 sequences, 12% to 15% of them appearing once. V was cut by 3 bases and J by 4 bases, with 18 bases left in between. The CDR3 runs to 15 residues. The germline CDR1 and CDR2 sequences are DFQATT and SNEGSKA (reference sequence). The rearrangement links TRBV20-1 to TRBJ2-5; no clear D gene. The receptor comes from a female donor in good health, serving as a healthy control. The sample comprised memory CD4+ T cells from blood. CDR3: CSASFVGVLRETQYF. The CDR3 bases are TGCAGTGCTAGCTTTGTAGGTGTGTTGAGAGAGACCCAGTACTTC.